Here is one TCR beta chain with its context. Only in-frame clones appear in the TCRdb table, and some are missing; sequencing was by immunoSEQ multiplex PCR. The data contain approximately 80,000 clones, approximately 94% of them singletons. The data were obtained in a study of T cell changes during pregnancy in multiple sclerosis. The TCR sequence derives from a female donor with multiple sclerosis, enrolled in a pregnancy study. Sequenced here: peripheral blood, sampled in the third trimester of pregnancy.

The CDR3 sequence: CASSPGLAETQYF. In DNA, the CDR3 is TGTGCCAGCAGCCCCGGACTAGCGGAGACCCAGTACTTC. The V and J genes are TRBV7-8 and TRBJ2-5; 9 bases fit TRBD2. Germline lookup yields CDR1 SGHVS and CDR2 FQNEAQ. The CDR3 is made up of 13 amino acids. The ends lost 5 bases at V and 5 bases at J; junction bases unmatched: 3.